These T cell receptor beta chains were read from a single sample in a study of blood T cell repertoires in COVID-19. Sequencing used immunoSEQ multiplex PCR; TCRdb keeps in-frame clones, though not all of them. The table lists 99,000 or so clones, approximately 78% of them singletons. The specimen sequenced was peripheral blood. The origin of the receptors is an elderly woman with acute or convalescent COVID-19. Each CDR3 is given with its conserved first and last residue. Fields, in order: CDR3 length, clone size, D gene, J gene, V gene, CDR3 DNA, CDR3 protein. D genes are given only for firm matches. Not all rows give a size; the values are once, few, many and, for expanded clones, a class.

cdr3_length: 13; clone_size: NA; d_call: NA; j_call: TRBJ2-3; v_call: TRBV5-4; cdr3_nt: TGTGCCAGCAGCTTGGCTAGCACAGATACGCAGTATTTT; cdr3_aa: CASSLASTDTQYF
cdr3_length: 14; clone_size: NA; d_call: NA; j_call: TRBJ1-5; v_call: TRBV15; cdr3_nt: TGTGCCACCAGCAGAGATCGCGGCAATCAGCCCCAGCATTTT; cdr3_aa: CATSRDRGNQPQHF
cdr3_length: 13; clone_size: NA; d_call: NA; j_call: TRBJ2-7; v_call: TRBV6-5; cdr3_nt: TGTGCCAGCAGGGCAGGTCAATGGTACGAGCAGTACTTC; cdr3_aa: CASRAGQWYEQYF
cdr3_length: 12; clone_size: NA; d_call: NA; j_call: TRBJ2-5; v_call: TRBV6-5; cdr3_nt: TGTGCCAGCAAGTCTAGCGCGGAGACCCAGTACTTC; cdr3_aa: CASKSSAETQYF
cdr3_length: 17; clone_size: NA; d_call: TRBD1; j_call: TRBJ2-5; v_call: TRBV7-9; cdr3_nt: TGTGCCAGCAGCCGTGGACAGGTCGGTTTCTTAAGAGAGACCCAGTACTTC; cdr3_aa: CASSRGQVGFLRETQYF
cdr3_length: 15; clone_size: NA; d_call: TRBD1; j_call: TRBJ1-1; v_call: TRBV7-9; cdr3_nt: TGTGCCAGCAGCGTTTGGGACAGAGAGAACACTGAAGCTTTCTTT; cdr3_aa: CASSVWDRENTEAFF
cdr3_length: 13; clone_size: NA; d_call: TRBD2; j_call: TRBJ2-3; v_call: TRBV24-1; cdr3_nt: TGTGCCACCAGTATGTCAGCGGGAGTCCCGCAGTATTTT; cdr3_aa: CATSMSAGVPQYF
cdr3_length: 14; clone_size: NA; d_call: TRBD1; j_call: TRBJ1-1; v_call: TRBV18; cdr3_nt: TGTGCCAGCTCACCGGGACAGGGAGGGACTGAAGCTTTCTTT; cdr3_aa: CASSPGQGGTEAFF
cdr3_length: 13; clone_size: NA; d_call: NA; j_call: TRBJ2-4; v_call: TRBV2; cdr3_nt: TGTGCCAGCAGTGCTCAGGGCTCGGACATTCAGTACTTC; cdr3_aa: CASSAQGSDIQYF
cdr3_length: 13; clone_size: NA; d_call: TRBD1; j_call: TRBJ2-7; v_call: TRBV28; cdr3_nt: TGTGCCAGCAGACCAGGACAGGGGAGGACGCAGTACTTC; cdr3_aa: CASRPGQGRTQYF
cdr3_length: 16; clone_size: NA; d_call: NA; j_call: TRBJ1-5; v_call: TRBV19; cdr3_nt: TGTGCCAGTCTCAGGACCGGGACAACTAGCAATCAGCCCCAGCATTTT; cdr3_aa: CASLRTGTTSNQPQHF
cdr3_length: 15; clone_size: NA; d_call: TRBD1; j_call: TRBJ2-2; v_call: TRBV2; cdr3_nt: TGTGCCAGCAACTGGGACAGGGCGAACACCGGGGAGCTGTTTTTT; cdr3_aa: CASNWDRANTGELFF
cdr3_length: 16; clone_size: NA; d_call: NA; j_call: TRBJ2-6; v_call: TRBV5-1; cdr3_nt: TGCGCCAGCAGCTTGGCGGGGGGCGGTGGGGCCAACGTCCTGACTTTC; cdr3_aa: CASSLAGGGGANVLTF
cdr3_length: 16; clone_size: NA; d_call: NA; j_call: TRBJ2-2; v_call: TRBV18; cdr3_nt: TGTGCCAGCTCCCTGTTTCGAGGGTCGAACACCGGGGAGCTGTTTTTT; cdr3_aa: CASSLFRGSNTGELFF
cdr3_length: 15; clone_size: NA; d_call: NA; j_call: TRBJ1-5; v_call: TRBV24-1; cdr3_nt: TGTGCCACCAGTGAGAGTGGCCAGGGCAATCAGCCCCAGCATTTT; cdr3_aa: CATSESGQGNQPQHF
cdr3_length: 15; clone_size: NA; d_call: TRBD2; j_call: TRBJ2-3; v_call: TRBV5-1; cdr3_nt: TGCGCCAGCAGCTTCCGGGACTATGGAACAGATACGCAGTATTTT; cdr3_aa: CASSFRDYGTDTQYF
cdr3_length: 15; clone_size: few; d_call: NA; j_call: TRBJ2-5; v_call: TRBV12-2; cdr3_nt: TGTGCAAGTCGCTTAGGTGGGGAGGGGGAAGAGACCCAGTACTTC; cdr3_aa: CASRLGGEGEETQYF
cdr3_length: 13; clone_size: NA; d_call: TRBD1; j_call: TRBJ2-7; v_call: TRBV2; cdr3_nt: TGTGCCAGCAGCCGCAGGACAGGGCGCGAGCAGTACTTC; cdr3_aa: CASSRRTGREQYF
cdr3_length: 13; clone_size: NA; d_call: TRBD2; j_call: TRBJ2-1; v_call: TRBV19; cdr3_nt: TGTGCCAGTAGTCTAGCGGCCTACAATGAGCAGTTCTTC; cdr3_aa: CASSLAAYNEQFF
cdr3_length: 18; clone_size: NA; d_call: TRBD1; j_call: TRBJ2-1; v_call: TRBV4-1; cdr3_nt: TGCGCCAGCAGCCAAGCGCCGGACAGGGGTGCCCCCTCGATGGAACAGTTCTTC; cdr3_aa: CASSQAPDRGAPSMEQFF
cdr3_length: 11; clone_size: NA; d_call: NA; j_call: TRBJ2-1; v_call: TRBV9; cdr3_nt: TGTGCCAGCAGCGTAGGAGATGAGCAGTTCTTC; cdr3_aa: CASSVGDEQFF
cdr3_length: 11; clone_size: NA; d_call: NA; j_call: TRBJ2-1; v_call: TRBV9; cdr3_nt: TGTGCCAGCAGCGTCAACAATGAGCAGTTCTTC; cdr3_aa: CASSVNNEQFF
cdr3_length: 13; clone_size: NA; d_call: NA; j_call: TRBJ1-3; v_call: TRBV6-4; cdr3_nt: TGTGCCAGCAGTGAACAGCCTGGAAACACCATATATTTT; cdr3_aa: CASSEQPGNTIYF
cdr3_length: 18; clone_size: NA; d_call: NA; j_call: TRBJ2-1; v_call: TRBV11-2; cdr3_nt: TGTGCCAGCAGCTTAGTTGGGAGGAGCCTGAGCTCCTACAATGAGCAGTTCTTC; cdr3_aa: CASSLVGRSLSSYNEQFF
cdr3_length: 14; clone_size: NA; d_call: TRBD2; j_call: TRBJ2-1; v_call: TRBV6-1; cdr3_nt: TGTGCCAGCAGTTTAGCGGGAGTAAGTGGAGAGCAGTTCTTC; cdr3_aa: CASSLAGVSGEQFF
cdr3_length: 16; clone_size: NA; d_call: TRBD1; j_call: TRBJ2-2; v_call: TRBV5-5; cdr3_nt: TGTGCCAGCAGACCCGGGGACAGGGGCGGCACCGGGGAGCTGTTTTTT; cdr3_aa: CASRPGDRGGTGELFF
cdr3_length: 13; clone_size: NA; d_call: NA; j_call: TRBJ1-5; v_call: TRBV5-1; cdr3_nt: TGCGCCAGCAGCTTCGTAGCGGGGCAGCCCCAGCATTTT; cdr3_aa: CASSFVAGQPQHF
cdr3_length: 18; clone_size: NA; d_call: TRBD2; j_call: TRBJ2-5; v_call: TRBV28; cdr3_nt: TGTGCCAGCAGTCCACTATTAACGCAGGGAGGGCCTCGGGAGACCCAGTACTTC; cdr3_aa: CASSPLLTQGGPRETQYF